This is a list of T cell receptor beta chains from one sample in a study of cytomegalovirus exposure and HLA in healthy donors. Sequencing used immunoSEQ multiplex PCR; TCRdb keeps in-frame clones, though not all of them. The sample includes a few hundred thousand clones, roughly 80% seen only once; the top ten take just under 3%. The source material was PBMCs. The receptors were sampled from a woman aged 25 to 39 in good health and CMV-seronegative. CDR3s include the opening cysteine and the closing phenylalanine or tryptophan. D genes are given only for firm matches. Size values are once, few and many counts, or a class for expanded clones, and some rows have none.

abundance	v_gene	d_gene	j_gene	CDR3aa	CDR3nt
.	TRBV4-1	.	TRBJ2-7	CASSQDSTSPDEQYF	TGCGCCAGCAGCCAAGATAGTACTAGCCCCGACGAGCAGTACTTC
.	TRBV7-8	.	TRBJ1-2	CASSVRDIYGYTF	TGTGCCAGCAGCGTCCGGGACATCTATGGCTACACCTTC
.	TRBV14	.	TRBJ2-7	CASSQAFYEQYF	TGTGCCAGCAGCCAAGCTTTCTACGAGCAGTACTTC
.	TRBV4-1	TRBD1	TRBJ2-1	CASSPPGQVSYNEQFF	TGCGCCAGCAGCCCCCCGGGACAGGTCTCCTACAATGAGCAGTTCTTC
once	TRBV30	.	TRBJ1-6	CAYTAVPGVYSPLHF	TGTGCCTACACTGCGGTACCCGGCGTGTATTCACCCCTCCACTTT
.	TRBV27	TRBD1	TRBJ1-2	CASSLISTGGVGGYTF	TGTGCCAGCAGTTTAATTAGCACAGGGGGCGTTGGAGGCTACACCTTC
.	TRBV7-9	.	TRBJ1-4	CSSSLGGRLTNEKLFF	TGTTCCAGCAGCTTAGGGGGGCGACTAACTAATGAAAAACTGTTTTTT
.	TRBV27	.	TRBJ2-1	CASSLFGGRSSYNEQFF	TGTGCCAGCAGTTTATTTGGGGGCCGGAGCTCCTACAATGAGCAGTTCTTC
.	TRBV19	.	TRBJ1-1	CASRKFGTTSTEAFF	TGTGCCAGTAGAAAATTCGGGACAACATCCACTGAAGCTTTCTTT
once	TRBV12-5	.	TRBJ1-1	CASGLVMNTEAFF	TGTGCTAGTGGTTTGGTTATGAACACTGAAGCTTTCTTT
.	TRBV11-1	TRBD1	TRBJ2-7	CASSVTGTAAYEQYF	TGTGCCAGCAGCGTTACCGGGACAGCCGCCTACGAGCAGTACTTC
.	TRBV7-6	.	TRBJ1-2	CASSPFVGRGDINYGYTF	TGTGCCAGCAGCCCCTTCGTGGGTCGAGGGGACATCAACTATGGCTACACCTTC
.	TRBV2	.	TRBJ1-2	CASISREALGNPLKYGYTF	TGTGCCAGCATTTCGAGGGAAGCCCTGGGGAATCCGCTGAAGTATGGCTACACCTTC
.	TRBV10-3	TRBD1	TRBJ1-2	CATDRDRGNYGYTF	TGTGCCACCGATAGGGACAGGGGAAACTATGGCTACACCTTC
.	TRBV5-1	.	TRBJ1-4	CASSLETRRTNEKLFF	TGCGCCAGCAGCTTGGAGACCCGGCGGACTAATGAAAAACTGTTTTTT
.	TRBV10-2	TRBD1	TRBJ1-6	CASTWGTGASPLHF	TGCGCCAGCACCTGGGGGACAGGGGCTTCACCCCTCCACTTT
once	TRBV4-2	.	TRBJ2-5	CASSGNLAHGETQYF	TGTGCCAGCAGCGGAAATCTAGCGCATGGGGAGACCCAGTACTTC
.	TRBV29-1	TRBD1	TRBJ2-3	CSVDRGQVSTDTQYF	TGCAGCGTTGACCGAGGACAGGTTAGCACAGATACGCAGTATTTT
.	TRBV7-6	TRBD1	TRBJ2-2	CASSPGGRDGELFF	TGTGCCAGCAGCCCAGGGGGCCGGGACGGGGAGCTGTTTTTT
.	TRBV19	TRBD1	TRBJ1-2	CASSWTQGANGYTF	TGTGCCAGTAGCTGGACACAGGGGGCGAATGGCTACACCTTC
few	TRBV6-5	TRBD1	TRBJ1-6	CASTRPGGSPLHF	TGTGCCAGCACCAGGCCAGGGGGTTCACCCCTCCACTTT
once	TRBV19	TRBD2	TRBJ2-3	CASSIFGAGSTDTQYF	TGTGCCAGTAGTATCTTTGGAGCGGGGAGCACAGATACGCAGTATTTT
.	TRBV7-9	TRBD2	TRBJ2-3	CASSSQGGPSGGTDTQYF	TGTGCCAGCAGCTCCCAGGGCGGTCCTAGCGGGGGCACAGATACGCAGTATTTT
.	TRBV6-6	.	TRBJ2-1	CASTRTSPYNEQFF	TGTGCCAGCACGAGGACTTCTCCTTACAATGAGCAGTTCTTC
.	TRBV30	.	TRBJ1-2	CAWGMRGGRLGYTF	TGTGCCTGGGGGATGAGGGGGGGCCGTCTTGGCTACACCTTC
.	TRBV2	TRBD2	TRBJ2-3	CARAGSRTTGTSGRSTDTQYF	TGTGCCAGGGCGGGATCCAGGACTACTGGGACTAGCGGGAGAAGCACAGATACGCAGTATTTT
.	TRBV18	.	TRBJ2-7	CASSPPLGGKGDYEQYF	TGTGCCAGCTCACCACCGTTGGGAGGGAAGGGGGACTACGAGCAGTACTTC
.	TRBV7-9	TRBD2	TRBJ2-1	CASSLRSGSYDEQFF	TGTGCCAGCAGCTTACGGAGCGGGAGTTACGATGAGCAGTTCTTC
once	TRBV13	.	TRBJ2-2	CASSLDRSWTPNTGELFF	TGTGCCAGCAGCTTAGATCGGTCCTGGACACCTAACACCGGGGAGCTGTTTTTT